Presented here are 7 T cell receptor beta chains from one specimen sequenced in a study of monozygotic twins with inflammatory bowel disease. TCRdb re-called the 5' RACE reads and gives one entry per CDR3 protein, without DNA. This sample's clone table lists around 410,000 distinct CDR3 sequences. Sequencing input: blood. All receptors derive from a human donor with ulcerative colitis or Crohn's disease, or a healthy co-twin of an affected twin (not recorded which).

The chain combines TRBV20-1 with TRBJ2-7; TCRdb designates TRBD2, a call that cannot be tested without DNA. The CDR3 is 16 residues long. Germline V CDR1 and CDR2: DFQATT, SNEGSKA (reference sequence). Here the CDR3 reads CSARDPKREEVYEQYF.

The chain combines TRBV19 with TRBJ2-1; TCRdb's D gene call, TRBD1, goes unchecked for lack of DNA. The CDR3 has 15 amino acids. Germline lookup yields CDR1 LNHDA and CDR2 SQIVND (reference sequence). CDR3 loop: CASLPLAGGGNEQFF.

This chain links TRBV27 with TRBJ2-4. The CDR3 is made up of 11 amino acids. CDR1 is MNHEY, CDR2 SMNVEV, per germline (reference sequence). CDR3 residues: CASSFGNIQYF.

This chain connects TRBV11-2 to TRBJ2-7; TCRdb selects TRBD2, and the lack of DNA leaves this call unchecked. CDR1 is SGHAT, CDR2 FQNNGV, per germline. The CDR3 loop spans 15 amino acids. Here the CDR3 reads CASSLEATSRYKQYF.

The chain has TRBV18 and TRBJ1-2; the TCRdb call, TRBD1, lacks DNA for checking. The germline V gene encodes CDR1 KGHSH and CDR2 LQKENI. CDR3 length equals 12 residues. The CDR3 protein is CASSGTDYGYTF.

The CDR3 region is CASSWDREYRGYTF. The chain has TRBV7-2 and TRBJ1-2; there is no DNA to check the TCRdb D call of TRBD1. Germline lookup yields CDR1 SGHTA and CDR2 FQGNSA. The CDR3 length is 14 residues. The whole variable domain, remainder taken from reference TRBV7-2 and TRBJ1-2, is GAGVSQSPSNKVTEKGKDVELRCDPISGHTALYWYRQSLGQGLEFLIYFQGNSAPDKSGLPSDRFSAERTGGSVSTLTIQRTQQEDSAVYLCASSWDREYRGYTFGSGTRLTVV.

The chain recombines TRBV6-6 with TRBJ2-7; TCRdb calls TRBD2, which cannot be checked without DNA. CDR1 and CDR2 from the germline V gene are MNHNY and SVGAGI (reference sequence). The CDR3 has 13 amino acids. Here the CDR3 reads CASSSPAVYEQYF.